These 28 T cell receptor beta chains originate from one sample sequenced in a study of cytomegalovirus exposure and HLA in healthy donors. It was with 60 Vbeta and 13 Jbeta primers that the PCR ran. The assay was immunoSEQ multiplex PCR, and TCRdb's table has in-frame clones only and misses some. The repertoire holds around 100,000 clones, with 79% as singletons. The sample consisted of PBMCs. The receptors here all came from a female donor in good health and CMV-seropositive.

The chain's CDR3 is CASSSVTAHEQYF. CDR3 nucleotides: TGTGCCAGTAGTAGCGTGACAGCCCATGAGCAGTACTTC. The rearrangement links TRBV19 to TRBJ2-7; tentatively, D is TRBD1 (5 bases). Germline V CDR1 and CDR2: LNHDA, SQIVND (reference sequence). The V end was cut by 4 bases, the J end by 7 bases, with 14 bases between. There are 13 residues in the CDR3.

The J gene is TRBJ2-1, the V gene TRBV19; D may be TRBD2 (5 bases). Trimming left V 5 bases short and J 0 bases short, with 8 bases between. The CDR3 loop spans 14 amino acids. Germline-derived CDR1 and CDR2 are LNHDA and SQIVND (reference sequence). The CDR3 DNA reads TGTGCCAGTAGTTCTAGCCCCTCCTACAATGAGCAGTTCTTC. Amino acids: CASSSSPSYNEQFF.

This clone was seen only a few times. The CDR3 nucleotides are TGTGCCAGCAGTTTTACTAGCGCCTCCTACAATGAGCAGTTCTTC. It encodes CASSFTSASYNEQFF. The chain combines TRBV7-9 with TRBJ2-1, with 7 bases lining up with TRBD2. V dropped 6 bases and J dropped 0; count of bases not matched to a gene: 5. This CDR3 is built from 15 residues. Germline-derived CDR1 and CDR2 are SEHNR and FQNEAQ (reference sequence). Full variable domain (outside the CDR3, taken from reference TRBV7-9 and TRBJ2-1): DTGVSQNPRHKITKRGQNVTFRCDPISEHNRLYWYRQTLGQGPEFLTYFQNEAQLEKSRLLSDRFSAERPKGSFSTLEIQRTEQGDSAMYLCASSFTSASYNEQFFGPGTRLTVL.

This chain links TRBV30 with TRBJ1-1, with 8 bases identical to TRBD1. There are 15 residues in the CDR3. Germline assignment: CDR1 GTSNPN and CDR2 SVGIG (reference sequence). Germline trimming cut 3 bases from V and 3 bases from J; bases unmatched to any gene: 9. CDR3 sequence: CAWRAGGWLDTEAFF. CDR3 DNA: TGTGCCTGGAGAGCAGGGGGCTGGTTGGACACTGAAGCTTTCTTT. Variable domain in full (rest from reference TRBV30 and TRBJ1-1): SQTIHQWPATLVQPVGSPLSLECTVEGTSNPNLYWYRQAAGRGLQLLFYSVGIGQISSEVPQNLSASRPQDRQFILSSKKLLLSDSGFYLCAWRAGGWLDTEAFFGQGTRLTVV.

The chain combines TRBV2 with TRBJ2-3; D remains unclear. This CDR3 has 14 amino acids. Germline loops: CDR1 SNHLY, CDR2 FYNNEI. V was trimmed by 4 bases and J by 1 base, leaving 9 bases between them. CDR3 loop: CASSVYYGTDTQYF. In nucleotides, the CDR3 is TGTGCCAGCAGTGTCTACTACGGCACAGATACGCAGTATTTT.

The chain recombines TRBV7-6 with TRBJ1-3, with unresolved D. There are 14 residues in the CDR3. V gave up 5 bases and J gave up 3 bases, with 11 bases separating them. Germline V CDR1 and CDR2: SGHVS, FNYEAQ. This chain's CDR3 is CASSPVVGGNTIYF. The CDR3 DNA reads TGTGCCAGCAGCCCGGTCGTTGGTGGAAACACCATATATTTT.

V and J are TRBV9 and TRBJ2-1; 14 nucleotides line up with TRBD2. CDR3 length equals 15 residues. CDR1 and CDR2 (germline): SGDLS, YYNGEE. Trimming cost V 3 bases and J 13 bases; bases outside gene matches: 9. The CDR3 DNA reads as TGTGCCAGCAGCGGGGGACTAGCGGGAGAAAATAACCAGTTCTTC. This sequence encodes CASSGGLAGENNQFF.

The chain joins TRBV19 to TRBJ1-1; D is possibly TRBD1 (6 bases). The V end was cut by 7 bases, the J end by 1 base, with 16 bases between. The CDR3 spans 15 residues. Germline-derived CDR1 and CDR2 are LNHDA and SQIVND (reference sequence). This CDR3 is CASISRTGTNTEAFF. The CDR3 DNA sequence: TGTGCCAGTATTTCCAGAACAGGGACGAACACTGAAGCTTTCTTT.

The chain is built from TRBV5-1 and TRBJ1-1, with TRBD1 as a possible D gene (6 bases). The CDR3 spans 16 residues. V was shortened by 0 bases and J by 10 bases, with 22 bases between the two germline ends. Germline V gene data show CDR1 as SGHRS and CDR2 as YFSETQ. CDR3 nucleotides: TGCGCCAGCAGCTTGGGGGGAAGGACCGATACCAGGGGAGCTTTCTTT. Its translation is CASSLGGRTDTRGAFF. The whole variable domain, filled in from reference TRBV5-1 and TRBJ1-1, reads KAGVTQTPRYLIKTRGQQVTLSCSPISGHRSVSWYQQTPGQGLQFLFEYFSETQRNKGNFPGRFSGRQFSNSRSEMNVSTLELGDSALYLCASSLGGRTDTRGAFFGQGTRLTVV.

The CDR3, as DNA: TGTGCCTGGAGGGGGGACAGCTACAATGAGCAGTTCTTC. Protein: CAWRGDSYNEQFF. The V gene is TRBV30, the J gene TRBJ2-1; 7 bases fit TRBD1. The CDR3 is 13 residues long. Germline CDR1 and CDR2: GTSNPN and SVGIG (reference sequence). The V gene end was trimmed by 3 bases and the J gene end by 3 bases; junction bases not matched to a gene: 2.

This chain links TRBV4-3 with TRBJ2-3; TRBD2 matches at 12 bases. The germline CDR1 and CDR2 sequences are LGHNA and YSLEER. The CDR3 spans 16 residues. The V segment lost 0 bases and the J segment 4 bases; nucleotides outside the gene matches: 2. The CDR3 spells CASSQDLAGGPDTQYF. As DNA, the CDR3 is TGCGCCAGCAGCCAAGATCTAGCGGGGGGGCCAGATACGCAGTATTTT.

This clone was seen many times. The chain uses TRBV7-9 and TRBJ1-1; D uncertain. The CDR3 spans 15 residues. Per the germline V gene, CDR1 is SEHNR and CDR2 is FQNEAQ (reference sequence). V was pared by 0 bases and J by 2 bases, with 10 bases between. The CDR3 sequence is CASSLASGKNTEAFF. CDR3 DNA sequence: TGTGCCAGCAGCTTAGCCTCCGGGAAAAACACTGAAGCTTTCTTT.

The DNA of the CDR3 is TGTGCCTGGAACCAGGGAGGAACGGGTGAAAAACTGTTTTTT. As protein: CAWNQGGTGEKLFF. The rearrangement uses TRBV30 and TRBJ1-4; TRBD1 is a possible D gene (5 bases). From germline, CDR1 is GTSNPN and CDR2 SVGIG (reference sequence). This CDR3 contains 14 residues. The ends were cut back, 4 bases at V and 7 bases at J, with 16 bases in the middle.

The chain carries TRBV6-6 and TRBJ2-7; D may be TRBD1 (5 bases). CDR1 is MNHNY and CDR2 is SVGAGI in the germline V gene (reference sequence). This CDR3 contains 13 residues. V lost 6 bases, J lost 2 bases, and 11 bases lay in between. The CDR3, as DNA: TGTGCCAGCAGCCCTACAGGAACCTACGAGCAGTACTTC. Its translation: CASSPTGTYEQYF.

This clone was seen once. The CDR3 is CASSGGQSSGANVLTF. The CDR3 DNA is TGTGCCAGCAGCGGCGGACAGAGCTCTGGGGCCAACGTCCTGACTTTC. The chain is built from TRBV7-8 and TRBJ2-6, with a weak D call TRBD1 (6 bases). The V and J ends lost 5 bases and 0 bases respectively, with 11 bases between them. This CDR3 is built from 16 residues. The germline CDR1 and CDR2 sequences are SGHVS and FQNEAQ.

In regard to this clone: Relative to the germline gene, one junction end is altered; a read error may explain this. CDR3 amino acids: CASSASTGGAGTGELLF. CDR3 in DNA: TGTGCCAGCAGTGCCTCAACAGGGGGCGCGGGCACCGGGGAGCTGCTTTTT. The chain joins TRBV6-1 to TRBJ2-2; 9 bases align to TRBD1. CDR1 and CDR2 from the germline V gene are MNHNS and SASEGT. The CDR3 is 17 residues long.

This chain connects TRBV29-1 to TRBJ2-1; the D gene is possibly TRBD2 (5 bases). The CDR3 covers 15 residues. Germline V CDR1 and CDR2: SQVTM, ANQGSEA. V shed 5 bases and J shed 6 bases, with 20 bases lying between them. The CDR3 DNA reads TGCAGCGTTTTTTCCGCGGGTGGCCCCACCAATGAGCAGTTCTTC. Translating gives CSVFSAGGPTNEQFF.

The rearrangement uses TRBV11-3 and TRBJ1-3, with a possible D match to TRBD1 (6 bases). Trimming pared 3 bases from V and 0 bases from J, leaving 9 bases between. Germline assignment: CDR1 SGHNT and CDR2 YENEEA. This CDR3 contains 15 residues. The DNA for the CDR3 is TGTGCCAGCAGCTTGGAAGGGGGCTCTGGAAACACCATATATTTT. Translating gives CASSLEGGSGNTIYF. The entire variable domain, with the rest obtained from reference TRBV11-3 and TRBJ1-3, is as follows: EAGVVQSPRYKIIEKKQPVAFWCNPISGHNTLYWYLQNLGQGPELLIRYENEEAVDDSQLPKDRFSAERLKGVDSTLKIQPAELGDSAVYLCASSLEGGSGNTIYFGEGSWLTVV.

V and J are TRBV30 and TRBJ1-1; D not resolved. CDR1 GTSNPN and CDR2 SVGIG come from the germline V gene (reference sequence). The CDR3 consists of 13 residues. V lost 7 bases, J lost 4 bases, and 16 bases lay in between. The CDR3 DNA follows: TGTGCCTACCTGCCGAGACGACTCACTGAAGCTTTCTTT. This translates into CAYLPRRLTEAFF.

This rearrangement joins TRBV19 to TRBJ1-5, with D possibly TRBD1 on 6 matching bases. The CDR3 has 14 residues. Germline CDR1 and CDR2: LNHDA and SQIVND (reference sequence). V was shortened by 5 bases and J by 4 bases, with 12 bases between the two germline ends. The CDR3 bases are TGTGCCAGTAGTCCGGGACACGGTAATCAGCCCCAGCATTTT. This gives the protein CASSPGHGNQPQHF.

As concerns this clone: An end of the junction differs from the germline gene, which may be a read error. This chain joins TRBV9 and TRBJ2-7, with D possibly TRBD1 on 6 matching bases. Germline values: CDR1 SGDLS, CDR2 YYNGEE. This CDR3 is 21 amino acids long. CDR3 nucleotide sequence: TGTGCCAGCAGCGTAGCTAATCCCCTAGGGACAACGGTTGTAAGACAGTACGGGCAGTACTTC. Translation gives CASSVANPLGTTVVRQYGQYF.

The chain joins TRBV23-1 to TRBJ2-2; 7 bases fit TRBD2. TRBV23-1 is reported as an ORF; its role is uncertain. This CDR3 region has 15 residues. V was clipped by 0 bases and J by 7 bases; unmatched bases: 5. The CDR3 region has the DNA TGCGCCAGCAGTCAATCGTCCAGGGAGGGCGGGGAGCTGTTTTTT. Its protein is CASSQSSREGGELFF.

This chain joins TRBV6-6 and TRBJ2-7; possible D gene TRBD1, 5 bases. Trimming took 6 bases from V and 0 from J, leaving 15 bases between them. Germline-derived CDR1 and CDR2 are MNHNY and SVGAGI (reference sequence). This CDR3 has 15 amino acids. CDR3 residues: CASRQLTESSYEQYF. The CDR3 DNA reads TGTGCCAGCAGGCAACTGACAGAGAGCTCCTACGAGCAGTACTTC.

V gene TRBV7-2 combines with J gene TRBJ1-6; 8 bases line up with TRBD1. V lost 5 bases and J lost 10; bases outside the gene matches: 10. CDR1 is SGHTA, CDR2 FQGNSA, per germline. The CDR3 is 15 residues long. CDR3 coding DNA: TGTGCCAGCAGCCGGACAGGGATTGAGAAGTCACCCCTCCACTTT. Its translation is CASSRTGIEKSPLHF.

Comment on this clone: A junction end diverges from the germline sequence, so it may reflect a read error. The CDR3 here is CASSPPSIDTQYF. CDR3 DNA: TGTGCCAGCAGTCCACCTAGCATAGATACGCAGTATTTT. The chain couples TRBV7-9 to TRBJ2-3; a possible D gene is TRBD2 (5 bases). CDR1 is SEHNR, CDR2 FQNEAQ, per germline (reference sequence). The CDR3 totals 13 residues.

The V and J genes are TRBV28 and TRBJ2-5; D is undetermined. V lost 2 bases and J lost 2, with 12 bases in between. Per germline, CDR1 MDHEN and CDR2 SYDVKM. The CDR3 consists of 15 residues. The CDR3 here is CASSLRGEAQETQYF. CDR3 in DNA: TGTGCCAGCAGTTTACGCGGTGAAGCTCAAGAGACCCAGTACTTC.

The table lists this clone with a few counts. CDR3 sequence (DNA): TGTGCCAGCACTCGACAGGGGAACACAGATACGCAGTATTTT. Translation: CASTRQGNTDTQYF. V usage is TRBV9 and J usage is TRBJ2-3, with TRBD1 matching 8 bases. Losses at the gene ends were 6 bases for V and 2 bases for J; bases not matched to a gene: 5. The CDR3 sequence is 14 residues long. In germline, CDR1 is SGDLS, CDR2 YYNGEE.

CDR3 protein: CASSEDYRNTEAFF. CDR3 nucleotide sequence: TGTGCCAGCAGTGAAGATTACAGGAACACTGAAGCTTTCTTT. This chain links TRBV6-1 with TRBJ1-1; no firm D call. V was trimmed by 1 base and J by 1 base, leaving 7 bases between them. The CDR3 is made up of 14 amino acids. Germline CDR1 is MNHNS and CDR2 is SASEGT.